This TCR beta chain was obtained from a study of cytomegalovirus exposure and HLA in healthy donors. Findings of the study overall: It was confirmed in vitro that a few of the CMV-associated chains were specific for CMV antigens.

About this clone itself: Its antigen is not identified.

Germline V gene sequence: CDR1 SEHNR, CDR2 FQNEAQ (reference sequence). Trimming shortened V by 1 base and J by 0 bases, and 4 bases separated the two germline ends. This CDR3 region has 14 residues. Clones were read by immunoSEQ multiplex PCR, and TCRdb kept only the in-frame ones, dropping some. This sample carries about 300,000 clones, 88% of them seen once, and the ten largest clones take around 0.92%. The specimen was PBMCs. The V gene is TRBV7-9, the J gene TRBJ1-3; D remains ambiguous. The sequence was obtained from a woman aged 18 to 35 in good health and CMV-seronegative. This CDR3 is CASSLVVSGNTIYF. CDR3 DNA: TGTGCCAGCAGCTTAGTAGTCTCTGGAAACACCATATATTTT.